The entry that follows covers one TCR beta chain sequence. Its antigen has not been determined. No much larger clone exists at a distance of one base, and base qualities are not known. TCRbeta CDR3 regions were amplified from genomic DNA using the immunoSEQ Assay, a bias-controlled multiplex PCR. From the authors' description of their analysis: The number of nucleated cells in each sample was estimated from the amplification of reference gene primers within the assay. Sequence reads were collapsed and filtered to measure the absolute abundance of every unique TCRbeta CDR3 rearrangement. For each sample, productive Simpson clonality was calculated by taking the square root of Simpson's diversity index across productive rearrangements. Drawn from immuneACCESS, this table holds only the in-frame rearrangements with V and J called that TCRdb kept. Clones are partly lost; checked studies trace under half to an unresolved V gene and leave the rest unexplained. V and J calls and clone size are as listed in that table; D and trimming were resolved from the DNA. In all, the sample holds about 380,000 clones, and more than 70% of those were seen once. The ten biggest clones cover 1.2% of the sample.

The data belong to a study of blood T cell repertoires in COVID-19 (dated by TCRdb to 2020 to 2022). A note on the overall study: The collaborator samples originated in the United States, Italy and Spain and spanned the acute and convalescent phases of COVID-19. The repertoires were released in a freely available public database meant as a resource for research on the immune response to SARS-CoV-2. Sample metadata almost always included a de-identified subject ID, COVID-19 status, age in years and sex. The dataset comprised deeply sampled blood TCRbeta repertoires from subjects exposed to, actively infected with, or recovered from COVID-19. Where available, HLA class I and class II types were obtained from metadata supplied by the sample provider rather than from assay-based typing. The samples were drawn from the first 160 participants of the ongoing ImmuneRACE study and from about 1,200 subjects provided by 6 global collaborators. The material from the prospective study consisted of cDNA or gDNA derived from T cells, B-cell-depleted T cells, or PBMCs. The paper as a whole reports these results and caveats: Clinical and demographic metadata were provided uncurated, with the amount varying by source and participant.

The collaborating institutions used their own protocols to collect whole blood in K2EDTA tubes. For TCRbeta analysis, collaborators shipped samples as frozen whole blood, isolated PBMCs, or DNA extracted from either of those sample types. V and J are truncated by 5 bases and 6 bases respectively, leaving an intervening sequence of 22 bases. The germline V gene specifies SGHTA as CDR1 and FQGTGA as CDR2. The CDR3, cysteine through phenylalanine, is 16 amino acids long. The DNA shown is the 48-base CDR3, in frame from base 1. The sample comprised peripheral blood. The sequence came from a middle-aged man with acute or convalescent COVID-19. This chain is built from TRBV7-3 and TRBJ1-2; no confident D gene assignment can be made. CDR3 region: CASSTTATRVSDGYTF. In nucleotides, the sequence is TGTGCCAGCAGCACTACGGCGACGAGGGTTTCAGATGGCTACACCTTC.